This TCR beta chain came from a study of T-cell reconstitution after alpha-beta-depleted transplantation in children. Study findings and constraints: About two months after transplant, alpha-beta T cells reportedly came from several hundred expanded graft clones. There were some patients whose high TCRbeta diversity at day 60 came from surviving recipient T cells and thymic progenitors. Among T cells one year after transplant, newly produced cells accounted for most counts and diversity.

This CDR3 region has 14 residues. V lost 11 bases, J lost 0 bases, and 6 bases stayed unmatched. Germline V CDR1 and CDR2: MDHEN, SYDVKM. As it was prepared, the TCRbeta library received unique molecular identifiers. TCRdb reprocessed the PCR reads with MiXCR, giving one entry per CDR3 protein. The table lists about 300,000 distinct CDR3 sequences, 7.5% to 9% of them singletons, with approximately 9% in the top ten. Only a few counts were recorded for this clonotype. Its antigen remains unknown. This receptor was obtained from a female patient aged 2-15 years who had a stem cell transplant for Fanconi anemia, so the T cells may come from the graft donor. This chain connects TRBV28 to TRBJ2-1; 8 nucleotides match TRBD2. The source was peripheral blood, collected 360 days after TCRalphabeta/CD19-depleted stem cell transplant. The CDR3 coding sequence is TGTGCCTCGGGGGGGGCGAGCTCCTACAATGAGCAGTTCTTC. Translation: CASGGASSYNEQFF.